Listed here is a single T cell receptor beta chain. How the authors handled the data: Reference gene primer amplification in the assay estimated nucleated cell counts. The repertoire was sequenced with immunoSEQ multiplex PCR; TCRdb's copy has only in-frame clones and lacks some. V and J calls plus clone size are reproduced from that table; the DNA served to infer D and trimming. This table has approximately 290,000 clones, almost 90% appearing once. This sample is part of a study of blood T cell repertoires in COVID-19. This CDR3 region has 14 residues. CDR1 MNHEY and CDR2 SVGAGI come from the germline V gene. The junction had 3 bases not matched to a gene; V was cut back by 2 bases and J by 5 bases.

This chain links TRBV6-5 with TRBJ2-7, with 10 bases identical to TRBD2. The TCR comes from a woman aged 18 to 35 with acute COVID-19. What was sequenced was PBMCs or T cells enriched from blood (not recorded which). CDR3: CASSYRLAGDEQYF. For the CDR3, the DNA is TGTGCCAGCAGTTACCGACTAGCGGGCGACGAGCAGTACTTC.